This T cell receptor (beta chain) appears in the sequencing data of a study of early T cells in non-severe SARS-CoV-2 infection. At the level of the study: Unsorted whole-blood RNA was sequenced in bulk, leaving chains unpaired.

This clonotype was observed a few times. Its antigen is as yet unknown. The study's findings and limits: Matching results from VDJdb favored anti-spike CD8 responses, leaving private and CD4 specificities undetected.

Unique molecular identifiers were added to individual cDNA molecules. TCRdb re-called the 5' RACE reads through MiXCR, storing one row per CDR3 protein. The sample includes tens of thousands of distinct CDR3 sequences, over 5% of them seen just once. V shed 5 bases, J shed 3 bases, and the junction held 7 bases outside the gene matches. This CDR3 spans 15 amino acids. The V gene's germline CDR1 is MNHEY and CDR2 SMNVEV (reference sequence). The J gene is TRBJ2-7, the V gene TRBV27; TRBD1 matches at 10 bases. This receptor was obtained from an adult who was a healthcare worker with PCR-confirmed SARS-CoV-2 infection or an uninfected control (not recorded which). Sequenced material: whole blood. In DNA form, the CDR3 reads TGTGCCAGCAGTGCAAGGACAGGGGGACTCTACGAGCAGTACTTC. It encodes CASSARTGGLYEQYF.